The 5 T cell receptor beta chains reported below all come from one sample, sequenced in a study of cytomegalovirus exposure and HLA in healthy donors. Primers: 60 Vbeta forward and 13 Jbeta reverse. Assay: immunoSEQ multiplex PCR; the TCRdb copy retains only in-frame clones and omits some. The table records about 100,000 clones, approximately 76% of them present only once. Sequenced: PBMCs. The receptor set was obtained from a woman in her sixties or seventies in good health and CMV-seropositive.

The CDR3 spells CASSLTARYSSTDTQYF. Here the CDR3 DNA reads TGTGCCAGCAGCTTAACGGCTAGGTACTCTAGCACAGATACGCAGTATTTT. The chain uses TRBV7-2 and TRBJ2-3; no firm D call. The CDR3 consists of 17 residues. Per germline, CDR1 SGHTA and CDR2 FQGNSA. V shed 2 bases and J shed 0 bases, with 15 bases lying between them. The variable domain in full, completed from reference TRBV7-2 and TRBJ2-3, reads GAGVSQSPSNKVTEKGKDVELRCDPISGHTALYWYRQSLGQGLEFLIYFQGNSAPDKSGLPSDRFSAERTGGSVSTLTIQRTQQEDSAVYLCASSLTARYSSTDTQYFGPGTRLTVL.

The chain recombines TRBV14 with TRBJ2-1; possibly TRBD2 for D (5 bases). The CDR3 runs 15 residues. Per the germline V gene, CDR1 is SGHDN and CDR2 is FVKESK. The ends were cut back, 1 base at V and 8 bases at J, with 15 bases in the middle. Written as DNA, the CDR3 is TGTGCCAGCAGCCAAGGGTTAGCGCAGTACGATGAGCAGTTCTTC. Its translation is CASSQGLAQYDEQFF.

This clone was picked up a small number of times. The V gene is TRBV2, the J gene TRBJ1-2, with 8 positions matching TRBD1. Per the germline V gene, CDR1 is SNHLY and CDR2 is FYNNEI. With 10 bases clipped from V and 3 bases from J, the junction kept 7 bases outside the gene matches. CDR3 length equals 13 residues. The chain's CDR3 is CANPDRVDYGYTF. The CDR3 DNA is TGTGCCAACCCGGACAGGGTTGACTATGGCTACACCTTC.

This chain joins TRBV19 and TRBJ2-1; the match to TRBD2 covers 8 bases. Germline CDR1 is LNHDA and CDR2 is SQIVND (reference sequence). Trimming cost V 7 bases and J 5 bases; bases outside gene matches: 10. The CDR3 has 15 residues. In nucleotides, the CDR3 is TGTGCCAGTATCGCGACCGGGACTAGAAACAATGAGCAGTTCTTC. Protein sequence: CASIATGTRNNEQFF.

The rearrangement joins TRBV28 to TRBJ1-1; the match to TRBD1 covers 9 bases. This CDR3 spans 15 amino acids. V lost 5 bases to trimming and J lost 5 bases; unmatched junction nucleotides: 9. CDR1 and CDR2 (germline): MDHEN, SYDVKM. The CDR3 loop is CASSGPGQGATEAFF. CDR3 in DNA: TGTGCCAGCAGTGGACCGGGACAGGGTGCGACTGAAGCTTTCTTT.